This TCR beta chain was identified during a study of T cells in Graves' hyperthyroidism and ophthalmopathy. Study-wide results and caveats: Through a model of 13 V-J features, ophthalmopathy was separated from stable hyperthyroidism.

The CDR3 has 15 residues. Trimming at V came to 5 bases and at J to 0 bases, leaving 7 bases not matched to a gene. Pregnant or lactating patients were excluded, as were those with uncontrolled infection or other autoimmune disease. In this sample, this clonotype turned up many times. Its antigen is currently unknown. The TCR beta CDR3 regions underwent amplification using RNA transcripts as the source. Researchers ran a first-round RT-PCR on the TCR CDR3 using the HTBI primer set. One entry per CDR3 protein, called by TCRdb with MiXCR from the multiplex PCR reads. Among 650,000 to 700,000 distinct CDR3 sequences listed, 17% were seen once.

The TCR sequence derives from a man over 45 with Graves' hyperthyroidism. This rearrangement joins TRBV12-3 or TRBV12-4 to TRBJ2-7; 7 bases are a match to TRBD2. Sequencing used blood. CDR3 sequence reads: CASSLHLAVSYEQYF. The CDR3 DNA reads TGTGCCAGCAGTCTCCACCTAGCGGTCTCCTACGAGCAGTACTTC.